This TCR beta chain comes out of a study of CD8 T cells in ankylosing spondylitis. Study findings and constraints: A subset of motif variants has previously been described in the synovial fluid and blood of reactive arthritis. Seemingly distinctive of ankylosing spondylitis blood was a TCR beta motif formed by eight highly homologous variants. CD8+ cells made up the disease-linked clones, which were relatively rare in peripheral blood. Reportedly, matched ankylosing spondylitis synovial fluid was significantly enriched for disease-linked clones.

As concerns this clonotype: Its antigen remains unknown.

Quantitative barcoded 5'-RACE was used to prepare TCR beta libraries. TCRdb passed the 5' RACE reads through MiXCR, listing each CDR3 protein once. The data hold around 770,000 distinct CDR3 sequences, with about an eighth observed a single time. Deletions cut 8 bases from V and 5 bases from J, with 15 bases between. The CDR3 is made up of 13 amino acids. This rearrangement joins TRBV12-3 or TRBV12-4 to TRBJ1-1; D is undetermined. The source of this sequence is a male donor with ankylosing spondylitis. Sequencing input: blood, either unsorted or a sorted T cell fraction (not recorded which). The CDR3 is CASGLWGSTEAFF. The CDR3 region has the DNA TGTGCCAGCGGCCTGTGGGGAAGTACTGAAGCTTTCTTT.